This T cell receptor beta chain was profiled in a study of blood T cells in healthy people across ages. A second 7 to 11 cycle PCR used barcoded and J-beta primers. Each CDR3 protein is one row after TCRdb ran MiXCR on the 5' RACE reads. The table includes 1.5 million or so distinct CDR3 sequences, about 42% detected once. This clonotype was found a few times. The CDR3 runs 13 residues. V lost 3 bases, J lost 5 bases, and 4 bases stayed unmatched. Per germline, CDR1 SGHNT and CDR2 YYREEE (reference sequence). The sample comprised blood. The V gene is TRBV5-4, the J gene TRBJ2-5; 7 bases are a match to TRBD2. The sequence was obtained from a woman under 30 in good health. CDR3 protein: CASSYTSAETQYF. The CDR3 DNA reads TGTGCCAGCAGCTACACTAGCGCCGAGACCCAGTACTTC.